This T cell receptor beta chain appears in the sequencing data of a study of T cells in severe cutaneous drug reactions (dated by TCRdb to about 2019). Looking at the study overall: Patients were recruited between the early 2010s and the late 2010s from Taiwan, Thailand and a European registry network. Libraries were prepared using iRepertoire multiplex PCR, and a comparison was cited by the authors in which similar capture of abundant clonotypes was shown across iRepertoire and 5' RACE methods with or without UMI. Only patients with a probable or definite SJS/TEN or DRESS diagnosis by RegiSCAR criteria were enrolled. The Naranjo algorithm and the ALDEN drug causality algorithm were used to assign the culprit drug. Blister fluids/cells, PBMC and other biological samples were taken from patients in the acute stage or the recovery stage. The study paired bulk TCR sequencing with single-cell sequencing, quantitative PCR validation, functional assays and transgenic mouse experiments.

The donors whose samples were sequenced had carbamazepine-induced Stevens-Johnson syndrome or toxic epidermal necrolysis (CBZ-SJS/TEN). To search for drug-specific clonotypes, the T cell receptor repertoires of patients with drug-induced severe cutaneous adverse reactions were profiled by next-generation sequencing. The RNA was isolated from either blister cells of skin lesions or peripheral blood mononuclear cells. A note on this clonotype: Its cognate antigen has yet to be identified.

On the study overall, not on this receptor specifically: All seven CBZ-SJS/TEN blister samples contained a public TCRbeta CDR3 (mean around 15%), which was undetectable or scarce in tolerant-control and healthy-donor PBMC. CBZ-SJS/TEN patients showed strongly increased TRBV12-4 usage, with averages of 25% to 40% in blister cells and 4% to 5% in PBMC. Whether the public TCR generalizes to SJS/TEN caused by other drugs was noted by the authors as still needing further study.

For both bulk and single-cell sequencing, libraries were prepared with the iRepertoire multiplex PCR system using TCR subtype-specific primers. Bulk TCR beta libraries were generated by multiplex PCR with primers targeting V, D and J gene regions. Roughly 95-500 ng of RNA per sample served as input for bulk TCR library preparation. An Illumina MiSeq was used to sequence the bulk TCR beta amplicons. As for the original processing: Sample misassignments and low-quality sequencing reads were removed through quality control steps. CDR3 was defined as the amino acids lying between the Y[YFLI]C motif of the V-gene and the [FW]GXGT motif of the J-segment. The IMGT database served as the reference for assigning TRBV and TRBJ genes and CDR3 clonotypes. Per-sample TRBV expression was normalized to the mean of the same gene in PBMC from approximately 40 healthy donors. Based on TCRdb reprocessing of the reads, there is one entry per CDR3 protein sequence, and DNA is missing. TCRdb's processing, not the study's, gives the V and J calls here. The sample table includes 10,000 or so distinct CDR3 sequences. The biggest ten clones account for 20% to 25% of the sample.

From cysteine to phenylalanine, the CDR3 is 14 amino acids long. No DNA is recorded. Based on the germline V gene, the CDR1 and CDR2 sequences are SQVTM and ANQGSEA. The sample was cells from a skin blister. The cell subset or site tag for this specimen amounts to: unsorted cells from skin lesion blisters. This receptor was identified in a human donor with Stevens-Johnson syndrome, a severe cutaneous drug reaction. Recombination joined TRBV29-1 with TRBJ1-2. The CDR3 protein: CSVEDFTESYGYTF. Reference TRBV29-1 and TRBJ1-2 proteins supply the regions before and after the CDR3; the full variable domain is: SAVISQKPSRDICQRGTSLTIQCQVDSQVTMMFWYRQQPGQSLTLIATANQGSEATYESGFVIDKFPISRPNLTFSTLTVSNMSPEDSSIYLCSVEDFTESYGYTFGSGTRLTVV.